A single sample is the source of the 13 T cell receptor beta chains below, sequenced in a study of Graves' ophthalmopathy and Graves' hyperthyroidism. Researchers took RNA transcripts and amplified TCR beta CDR3 regions from them. An opening RT-PCR round employed HTBI primers and preceded a second-round multiplex PCR. TCRdb called the multiplex PCR reads again in MiXCR, with one record for every CDR3 protein. The sample consists of about 39,000 distinct CDR3 sequences, around half of them appearing once. Source material: peripheral blood. The receptors shown here come from an adult woman with stable Graves' hyperthyroidism.

Regarding this clonotype: Mismatch with germline at one junction end may stem from a read error. The V and J genes are TRBV20-1 and TRBJ2-5, with 8 bases fitting TRBD2. This CDR3 contains 15 residues. The germline CDR1 and CDR2 sequences are DFQATT and SNEGSKA (reference sequence). The CDR3 DNA reads as TGCAGTGCCGGGGGAACTAGCGGATCACAAGAAACCCAGTACTTC. Amino acids: CSAGGTSGSQETQYF.

The J gene is TRBJ1-2, the V gene TRBV7-8; D not certain. Trimming took 3 bases from V and 6 from J, leaving 11 bases between them. CDR1 SGHVS and CDR2 FQNEAQ come from the germline V gene. The CDR3 totals 13 residues. The CDR3: CASSLDQEDGYTF. CDR3 coding DNA: TGTGCCAGCAGCTTGGATCAGGAAGATGGCTACACCTTC.

The rearrangement joins TRBV7-9 to TRBJ2-7; D might be TRBD2 (6 bases). CDR1 SEHNR and CDR2 FQNEAQ come from the germline V gene (reference sequence). Trimming shortened V by 4 bases and J by 0 bases, and 10 bases separated the two germline ends. The CDR3 sequence is 14 residues long. The CDR3, as DNA: TGTGCCAGCAGCTGGGGACTGGCCTCCTACGAGCAGTACTTC. Translating it yields CASSWGLASYEQYF.

This clonotype was found a few times. The genes are TRBV9 and TRBJ1-4; 8 bases fit TRBD1. The CDR3 contains 13 residues. The trim removed 4 bases at V and 6 bases at J, leaving 2 bases unmatched. Germline lookup yields CDR1 SGDLS and CDR2 YYNGEE. The CDR3 coding sequence is TGTGCCAGCAGCCGGACAGGGCATGAAAAACTGTTTTTT. The encoded protein is CASSRTGHEKLFF.

The rearrangement links TRBV2 to TRBJ2-7; 7 bases map to TRBD1. Germline V lookup: CDR1 SNHLY, CDR2 FYNNEI. The CDR3 has 14 residues. V dropped 7 bases and J dropped 0; count of bases not matched to a gene: 6. CDR3 nucleotides: TGTGCCAGCACGGACAGGCCATACTCCTACGAGCAGTACTTC. Amino acid sequence: CASTDRPYSYEQYF.

This clonotype showed up many times. The V and J genes are TRBV2 and TRBJ1-5; 8 positions match TRBD1. CDR1 and CDR2 (germline): SNHLY, FYNNEI. The CDR3 totals 14 residues. The V gene end was trimmed by 5 bases and the J gene end by 7 bases; junction bases not matched to a gene: 7. The CDR3 DNA sequence: TGTGCCAGCAGTCAAAGGGACAGGTGGCAGCCCCAGCATTTT. Translating it yields CASSQRDRWQPQHF.

This clonotype was seen many times. The chain links TRBV3-1 to TRBJ2-7, with TRBD1 matching 8 bases. The CDR3 extends over 15 amino acids. J gave up 0 bases and V 6 bases, and 7 bases lay outside the gene matches. Germline CDR1 reads LGHDT; CDR2 reads YNNKEL (reference sequence). The CDR3 spells CASSRQGIFSYEQYF. Here the CDR3 DNA reads TGTGCCAGCAGTCGACAGGGGATATTCTCCTACGAGCAGTACTTC.

The chain links TRBV11-2 to TRBJ2-7; 8 nucleotides agree with TRBD2. The CDR3 loop spans 16 amino acids. Germline trimming cut 4 bases from V and 3 bases from J; bases unmatched to any gene: 11. CDR1 and CDR2 (germline): SGHAT, FQNNGV. The CDR3 sequence is CASSSRGPSGLYEQYF. The CDR3 DNA follows: TGTGCCAGCAGCTCCAGAGGGCCTAGCGGGCTCTACGAGCAGTACTTC.

This sequence joins TRBV20-1 and TRBJ2-5; the match to TRBD2 covers 14 bases. From germline, CDR1 is DFQATT and CDR2 SNEGSKA (reference sequence). The length of the CDR3 is 15 residues. The V segment lost 6 bases and the J segment 7 bases; nucleotides outside the gene matches: 10. CDR3 residues: CSARMTSGRGGTQYF. In DNA form, the CDR3 reads TGCAGTGCCAGGATGACTAGCGGGAGGGGCGGGACCCAGTACTTC.

For this clonotype: One end of the junction does not line up with germline, which may come from a read error. The chain couples TRBV7-7 to TRBJ2-5; perhaps D is TRBD1 or TRBD2 (6 bases each). From germline, CDR1 is SSHAT and CDR2 FNYEAQ (reference sequence). The CDR3 length is 15 residues. CDR3 in DNA: TGTGCTAGCAGCTTGGACAGCCAGGGACTCGGCCGGTCAATCTTC. Amino acids: CASSLDSQGLGRSIF.

This clonotype was observed a single time. The chain combines TRBV7-3 with TRBJ1-1, with 9 bases identical to TRBD1. The CDR3 loop spans 14 amino acids. Germline V gene sequence: CDR1 SGHTA, CDR2 FQGTGA. The ends lost 4 bases at V and 3 bases at J; junction bases unmatched: 3. The CDR3, as DNA: TGTGCCAGCAGCTCGACAGGGGGGGACACTGAAGCTTTCTTT. Translating gives CASSSTGGDTEAFF.

This clonotype was found once. The V call is TRBV11-2, the J call TRBJ1-2; D is undetermined. The CDR3 is 12 residues long. Trimming pared 1 base from V and 6 bases from J, leaving 6 bases between. Germline CDR1 is SGHAT and CDR2 is FQNNGV. CDR3: CASSLVGDGYTF. In DNA, the CDR3 is TGTGCCAGCAGCTTAGTTGGTGATGGCTACACCTTC.

The J gene is TRBJ2-7, the V gene TRBV6-5, with 10 bases matching TRBD2. Germline V gene sequence: CDR1 MNHEY, CDR2 SVGAGI. After removal of 3 bases from V and 5 bases from J, the junction contained 10 bases not matched to a gene. The CDR3 sequence is 16 residues long. The CDR3 coding sequence is TGTGCCAGCAGTTATTCTAGCGGGAGCAGGGGCAACGAGCAGTACTTC. Its protein is CASSYSSGSRGNEQYF.